One and the same sample provided the 14 T cell receptor beta chains below, sequenced in a study of blood T cell repertoires in COVID-19. The protocol was immunoSEQ multiplex PCR, while the TCRdb copy is restricted to in-frame clones and leaves out a portion. The data hold about 170,000 clones, with about four fifths observed a single time. Sequenced material: peripheral blood. All receptors come from an elderly woman with active or convalescent COVID-19.

The rearrangement joins TRBV28 to TRBJ1-5; D not resolved. Trimming took off 3 bases at V and 7 bases at J, with 10 bases between the two ends. The CDR3 is 13 residues long. CDR1 and CDR2 from the germline V gene are MDHEN and SYDVKM. The CDR3 spells CASSFGARQPQHF. CDR3 nucleotide sequence: TGTGCCAGCAGTTTCGGTGCGAGACAGCCCCAGCATTTT.

This clone has a handful of counts. V and J are TRBV6-1 and TRBJ2-7; tentatively, D is TRBD1 (5 bases). The CDR3 contains 15 residues. Germline V gives CDR1 MNHNS, CDR2 SASEGT. V lost 3 bases and J lost 4, with 16 bases in between. This chain's CDR3 is CASSDMPGLAYEQYF. Here the CDR3 DNA reads TGTGCCAGCAGTGATATGCCAGGGCTTGCGTACGAGCAGTACTTC.

The V call is TRBV18, the J call TRBJ2-1; D possibly corresponds to TRBD1 (6 bases). The CDR3 runs to 16 residues. Germline V gene data show CDR1 as KGHSH and CDR2 as LQKENI. Trimming stripped 4 bases from V and 0 bases from J, with 13 bases between. The CDR3 loop reads CASSLEGDLSYNEQFF. DNA for the CDR3: TGTGCCAGCTCACTAGAGGGGGACCTCTCCTACAATGAGCAGTTCTTC.

This chain links TRBV19 with TRBJ2-1, with 13 bases identical to TRBD2. Germline values: CDR1 LNHDA, CDR2 SQIVND (reference sequence). The CDR3 has 20 residues. J lost 0 bases, V lost 5 bases, and 13 bases had no gene match. The CDR3 nucleotides are TGTGCCAGTAGTGGAGGGACTAGCGGGACCCCCGAGAGCTCCTACAATGAGCAGTTCTTC. Its translation is CASSGGTSGTPESSYNEQFF.

V usage is TRBV9 and J usage is TRBJ1-2; no definite D call. Trimming shortened V by 0 bases and J by 4 bases, and 10 bases separated the two germline ends. CDR1 is SGDLS, CDR2 YYNGEE, per germline. The CDR3 consists of 14 residues. CDR3 protein: CASSVVSAGYGYTF. The CDR3 coding sequence is TGTGCCAGCAGCGTAGTTTCTGCAGGCTATGGCTACACCTTC.

In DNA, the CDR3 is TGTGCCAGCACCTTTGGACTAGCGGACTCCTACGAGCAGTACTTC. Translating it yields CASTFGLADSYEQYF. The gene calls are TRBV5-5 and TRBJ2-7, with TRBD2 identical over 10 bases. With 6 bases clipped from V and 0 bases from J, the junction kept 6 bases outside the gene matches. CDR1 and CDR2 (germline): SGHKS, YYEKEE (reference sequence). The CDR3 extends over 15 amino acids. Full variable domain (rest looked up from reference TRBV5-5 and TRBJ2-7): DAGVTQSPTHLIKTRGQQVTLRCSPISGHKSVSWYQQVLGQGPQFIFQYYEKEERGRGNFPDRFSARQFPNYSSELNVNALLLGDSALYLCASTFGLADSYEQYFGPGTRLTVT.

This chain uses TRBV6-5 with TRBJ2-7; 7 bases fit TRBD2. The CDR3 extends over 13 amino acids. Germline CDR1 and CDR2: MNHEY and SVGAGI. With V trimmed by 6 bases and J by 3 bases, 5 bases remained unmatched. The CDR3 DNA sequence: TGTGCCAGCAGGAGGGACTACCTCTACGAGCAGTACTTC. Its translation is CASRRDYLYEQYF.

The chain has TRBV3-1 (or the pseudogene TRBV3-2) and TRBJ1-1; TRBD1 is a possible D gene (5 bases). Germline CDR1 LGHDT, CDR2 YNNKEL (reference sequence). V lost 4 bases, J lost 3 bases, and 12 bases lay in between. The CDR3 runs 14 residues. The CDR3 protein is CASSLTAGDTEAFF. The CDR3 DNA reads TGTGCCAGCAGCCTCACAGCGGGGGACACTGAAGCTTTCTTT.

This clone was counted only a few times. The CDR3 DNA follows: TGTGCCAGCAGCTTACGCACTGGAGGGGTTCTCACTGAAGCTTTCTTT. The encoded protein is CASSLRTGGVLTEAFF. This chain joins TRBV11-1 and TRBJ1-1, with a possible D match to TRBD1 (5 bases). Per the germline V gene, CDR1 is SGHAT and CDR2 is FQDESV (reference sequence). V lost 2 bases and J lost 4, with 17 bases in between. This CDR3 region has 16 residues.

CDR3 DNA sequence: TGTGCCAGCTCACCCACAGCGGGGGGCGCGAACACCGGGGAGCTGTTTTTT. Residues: CASSPTAGGANTGELFF. The chain uses TRBV18 and TRBJ2-2; TRBD2 aligns across 9 bases. Trimming cost V 3 bases and J 0 bases; bases outside gene matches: 5. The germline CDR1 and CDR2 sequences are KGHSH and LQKENI. The CDR3 covers 17 residues.

The chain couples TRBV28 to TRBJ2-2, with D possibly TRBD2 on 6 matching bases. Deletions cut 10 bases from V and 4 bases from J, with 10 bases between. Looked up from germline, CDR1 is MDHEN and CDR2 is SYDVKM. The CDR3 runs to 12 residues. CDR3 sequence: CATPGGTGELFF. The CDR3 DNA reads TGTGCCACCCCCGGGGGCACCGGGGAGCTGTTTTTT.

The rearrangement uses TRBV6-5 and TRBJ1-3; 8 bases are a match to TRBD1. Germline CDR1 and CDR2: MNHEY and SVGAGI. V was pared by 6 bases and J by 8 bases, with 9 bases of the junction left unmatched. This CDR3 has 14 residues. CDR3 amino acids: CASRGQGNADTIYF. In DNA, the CDR3 is TGTGCCAGCAGAGGACAGGGAAACGCGGACACCATATATTTT.

This clone was recorded at least ten times. This chain links TRBV2 with TRBJ2-1; 12 nucleotides agree with TRBD2. The CDR3 is 18 amino acids. Germline values: CDR1 SNHLY, CDR2 FYNNEI. J lost 7 bases, V lost 6 bases, and 16 bases had no gene match. DNA for the CDR3: TGTGCCAGCAGGCCCTCCCCCCGACTAGCGGGAGATCGGAATGAGCAGTTCTTC. Amino acid sequence: CASRPSPRLAGDRNEQFF.

The chain combines TRBV7-9 with TRBJ2-2; D gene ambiguous. Germline lookup yields CDR1 SEHNR and CDR2 FQNEAQ (reference sequence). Trimming took 2 bases from V and 7 from J, leaving 5 bases between them. The CDR3 runs 12 residues. The DNA of the CDR3 is TGTGCCAGCAGCTTATCCGTCGGGGAGCTGTTTTTT. It translates to CASSLSVGELFF.